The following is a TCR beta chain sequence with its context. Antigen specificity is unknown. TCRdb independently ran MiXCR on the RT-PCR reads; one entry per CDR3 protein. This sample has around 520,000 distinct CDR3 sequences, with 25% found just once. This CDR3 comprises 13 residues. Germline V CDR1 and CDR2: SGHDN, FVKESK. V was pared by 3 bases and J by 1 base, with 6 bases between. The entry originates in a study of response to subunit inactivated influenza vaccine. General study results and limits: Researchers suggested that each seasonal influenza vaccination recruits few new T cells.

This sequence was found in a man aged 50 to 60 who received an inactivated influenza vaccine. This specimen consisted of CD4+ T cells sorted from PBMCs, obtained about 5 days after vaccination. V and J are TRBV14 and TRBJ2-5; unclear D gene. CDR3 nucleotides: TGTGCCAGCAGCCAGCTAGGCCAAGAGACCCAGTACTTC. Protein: CASSQLGQETQYF.